This T cell receptor (beta chain) was captured in a study of CD8 T cells in ankylosing spondylitis. TCRdb processed the 5' RACE reads anew with MiXCR; each CDR3 protein has one entry. Of some 220,000 distinct CDR3 sequences in the sample, 5.5% to 7.5% were seen once. This clonotype was seen at least ten times. The target antigen is unknown. The CDR3 is 15 residues long. Germline CDR1 is MGHRA and CDR2 is YSYEKL. V was clipped by 4 bases and J by 4 bases, with 14 bases between them. Study-level findings and limits: Disease-associated clones were CD8+ and fairly uncommon in peripheral blood. There was a TCR beta motif, made of fewer than 10 highly homologous variants, that appeared characteristic of ankylosing spondylitis blood. Reportedly, disease-linked clones are significantly enriched in ankylosing spondylitis patients' matched synovial fluid.

This receptor was taken from a male donor with ankylosing spondylitis. The chain employs TRBV4-1 and TRBJ2-1; tentative D call: TRBD2 (6 bases). The specimen was blood, either unsorted or a sorted T cell fraction (not recorded which). CDR3 sequence (DNA): TGCGCCAGCAGCCGAGGGACTTCTCCATACAATGAGCAGTTCTTC. As protein: CASSRGTSPYNEQFF.